This TCR beta chain comes out of a study of cytomegalovirus exposure and HLA in healthy donors. Regarding the study as a whole: TRBV6-2, TRBV6-3 and some other V segments were unresolvable in 87-base-pair reads. The study reported that TCR beta sequences accurately predicted HLA-A and HLA-B alleles in most subjects.

The CDR3 consists of 14 residues. Trimming removed 1 base from V and 2 bases from J, with 10 bases in between. Per germline, CDR1 SGHRS and CDR2 YFSETQ. With respect to this clone: Its antigen is not identified.

Both 60 Vbeta primers and 13 Jbeta primers went into the PCR. Sequencing was performed with immunoSEQ multiplex PCR; in TCRdb, only in-frame clones are kept and a portion is missing. The sample has 200,000 to 300,000 clones, approximately 85% seen once. What was sequenced was PBMCs. The TCR originated in a girl aged 2-15 years in good health and CMV-seronegative. The genes are TRBV5-1 and TRBJ2-7; D might be TRBD1 (6 bases). The CDR3 sequence is CASSLYGTPYEQYF. CDR3 nucleotide sequence: TGCGCCAGCAGCTTGTACGGGACACCCTACGAGCAGTACTTC. Together with reference TRBV5-1 and TRBJ2-7, the CDR3 gives the full variable domain: KAGVTQTPRYLIKTRGQQVTLSCSPISGHRSVSWYQQTPGQGLQFLFEYFSETQRNKGNFPGRFSGRQFSNSRSEMNVSTLELGDSALYLCASSLYGTPYEQYFGPGTRLTVT.